This T cell receptor beta chain was identified during a study of shared clonotypes between healthy human individuals. Study summary: Researchers drew samples from a couple of women and three men aged 18 to 49.

This clone was picked up one time. The antigen is unknown. Per the germline V gene, CDR1 is SEHNR and CDR2 is FQNEAQ (reference sequence). This CDR3 is 16 amino acids long. Trimming removed 2 bases at V and 2 bases at J, with 16 bases between. Here immunoSEQ multiplex PCR was the method, and the copy in TCRdb shows in-frame clones only, minus some. Here the sample spans about 2.4 million clones, approximately 93% being singletons. Study findings and constraints: Memory subsets had estimated richness that was generally smaller than that of naive subsets.

The sequence came from a man in his late teens or twenties in good health. Some clones in this sample may be carry-over from other donors' samples. This chain uses TRBV7-9 with TRBJ2-7; D is perhaps TRBD1 (7 bases). The material sequenced was naive CD4+ T cells from PBMCs. Sample subset: CD45RA+ positively selected. The chain's CDR3 is CASSLRGRDIAYEQYF. CDR3 DNA sequence: TGTGCCAGCAGCTTAAGGGGGCGGGACATCGCCTACGAGCAGTACTTC. Looking up the rest from reference TRBV7-9 and TRBJ2-7 gives the full variable domain: DTGVSQNPRHKITKRGQNVTFRCDPISEHNRLYWYRQTLGQGPEFLTYFQNEAQLEKSRLLSDRFSAERPKGSFSTLEIQRTEQGDSAMYLCASSLRGRDIAYEQYFGPGTRLTVT.